One and the same sample provided the 23 T cell receptor beta chains below, sequenced in a study of T-cell memory formation after mild COVID-19. TCRdb redid the calling of the 5' RACE reads with MiXCR, one entry per CDR3 protein. The table has 65,000 to 90,000 distinct CDR3 sequences, over 10% seen once. Sequenced material: PBMCs or a T cell subset sorted from them (not recorded which). These receptors all stem from a young man who had mild COVID-19 (a few samples of this study predate the infection). Cell type and time point are not known.

This rearrangement joins TRBV6-6 to TRBJ1-2; D remains ambiguous. Germline lookup yields CDR1 MNHNY and CDR2 SVGAGI (reference sequence). The CDR3 sequence is 16 residues long. Trimming pared 0 bases from V and 6 bases from J, leaving 17 bases between. The CDR3 sequence is CASSYSKFVGFDGYTF. The CDR3 bases are TGTGCCAGCAGTTACTCGAAATTCGTAGGTTTCGATGGCTACACCTTC.

This clonotype appeared a few times. The chain links TRBV6-5 to TRBJ2-7, with D perhaps assigned TRBD1 or TRBD2 (6 bases each). Germline V gene sequence: CDR1 MNHEY, CDR2 SVGAGI. With 2 bases removed from V and 5 bases from J, the gap between germline ends came to 13 bases. The CDR3 sequence is 14 residues long. The CDR3 reads CASSYGGGMDEQYF. The CDR3 DNA reads as TGTGCCAGCAGTTACGGAGGGGGGATGGACGAGCAGTACTTC.

This clonotype was recorded many times. The CDR3 here is CASSFGGYNEQFF. CDR3 in DNA: TGTGCCAGCAGTTTTGGGGGGTACAATGAGCAGTTCTTC. The chain has TRBV12-3 or TRBV12-4 and TRBJ2-1; D is possibly TRBD2 (6 bases). The ends were cut back, 3 bases at V and 4 bases at J, with 7 bases in the middle. This CDR3 contains 13 residues.

The chain joins TRBV4-2 to TRBJ2-7; D perhaps matches TRBD1 (6 bases). The CDR3 sequence is 14 residues long. The V and J ends lost 4 bases and 0 bases respectively, with 10 bases between them. The germline CDR1 and CDR2 sequences are LGHNA and YNFKEQ. The CDR3: CASSPWDISYEQYF. Written as DNA, the CDR3 is TGTGCCAGCAGCCCCTGGGACATCTCCTACGAGCAGTACTTC.

A few counts support this clonotype. DNA for the CDR3: TGTGCCAGTAGTATTGGCGGTGAAGCTTTCTTT. As protein: CASSIGGEAFF. The rearrangement joins TRBV19 to TRBJ1-1; no firm D call. The germline CDR1 and CDR2 sequences are LNHDA and SQIVND (reference sequence). CDR3 length equals 11 residues. Trimming took off 3 bases at V and 7 bases at J, with 6 bases between the two ends.

The rearrangement links TRBV7-4 to TRBJ2-7; 7 positions match TRBD1. Germline V lookup: CDR1 SGHVT, CDR2 SQSDAQ. This CDR3 comprises 13 residues. J was trimmed by 1 base and V by 7 bases; bases with no gene match: 4. DNA for the CDR3: TGTGCCAGCACCCTGGACAGGTCCTACGAGCAGTACGTC. It yields the protein CASTLDRSYEQYV.

This chain joins TRBV7-9 and TRBJ1-6, with TRBD1 as a possible D gene (5 bases). CDR3 length: 16 amino acids. The germline V gene has CDR1 SEHNR and CDR2 FQNEAQ (reference sequence). The V end lost 3 bases, the J end lost 0 bases, and 9 bases lay between the germline ends. In DNA, the CDR3 is TGTGCCAGCAGCTTTGAGGGGAGCTCCTATAATTCACCCCTCCACTTT. It encodes CASSFEGSSYNSPLHF.

This clonotype was seen more than once but under ten times. The genes are TRBV2 and TRBJ2-2, with a possible D match to TRBD2 (7 bases). Germline V gene data show CDR1 as SNHLY and CDR2 as FYNNEI. This CDR3 is 16 amino acids long. V was pared by 7 bases and J by 6 bases, with 21 bases between. This CDR3 is CASTSTGGGSPGELFF. The CDR3 nucleotides read TGTGCCAGCACCAGCACGGGCGGGGGCTCACCCGGGGAGCTGTTTTTT.

The chain links TRBV12-3 or TRBV12-4 to TRBJ2-1, with D hard to call. The CDR3 loop spans 17 amino acids. V gave up 4 bases and J gave up 0 bases, with 16 bases separating them. The CDR3 loop reads CASSYYPGESSYNEQFF. The DNA for the CDR3 is TGTGCCAGCAGTTATTATCCAGGTGAGAGCTCCTACAATGAGCAGTTCTTC.

The chain is built from TRBV6-6 and TRBJ2-7; 7 bases line up with TRBD1. V was clipped by 6 bases and J by 4 bases; unmatched bases: 9. The CDR3 consists of 14 residues. The germline V gene has CDR1 MNHNY and CDR2 SVGAGI (reference sequence). The CDR3 bases are TGTGCCAGCAGCCCCGGGACAGTCCCGTACGAGCAGTACTTC. Translation: CASSPGTVPYEQYF.

This chain joins TRBV29-1 and TRBJ1-1; TRBD1 matches 7 bases. The CDR3 is made up of 12 amino acids. CDR1 and CDR2 (germline): SQVTM, ANQGSEA. The ends lost 7 bases at V and 4 bases at J; junction bases unmatched: 6. Here the CDR3 DNA reads TGCAGCGCTGCGACAGGGTCCACTGAAGCTTTCTTT. It translates to CSAATGSTEAFF. The entire variable domain, with the rest obtained from reference TRBV29-1 and TRBJ1-1, is as follows: SAVISQKPSRDICQRGTSLTIQCQVDSQVTMMFWYRQQPGQSLTLIATANQGSEATYESGFVIDKFPISRPNLTFSTLTVSNMSPEDSSIYLCSAATGSTEAFFGQGTRLTVV.

This clonotype was counted a few times. The CDR3, as DNA: TGCGCCAGCAGCCACGAGACCTTGACCGGGGAGCTGTTTTTT. Translation gives CASSHETLTGELFF. The chain couples TRBV4-3 to TRBJ2-2; D unresolved. CDR3 length equals 14 residues. From germline, CDR1 is LGHNA and CDR2 YSLEER. V was clipped by 3 bases and J by 5 bases, with 10 bases between them.

This clonotype has more than one count but fewer than ten. The rearrangement uses TRBV7-6 and TRBJ2-7, with D hard to call. The CDR3 is 13 residues long. Germline V lookup: CDR1 SGHVS, CDR2 FNYEAQ. With 2 bases removed from V and 6 bases from J, the gap between germline ends came to 11 bases. DNA for the CDR3: TGTGCCAGCAGCTTAAGCCCAGGAGCCGAGCAGTACTTC. Translation: CASSLSPGAEQYF.

This rearrangement joins TRBV18 to TRBJ2-7, with 7 positions matching TRBD1. V lost 5 bases, J lost 3 bases, and 4 bases stayed unmatched. CDR1 is KGHSH and CDR2 is LQKENI in the germline V gene. The CDR3 covers 13 residues. CDR3 nucleotide sequence: TGTGCCAGCTCATCGGGACAGCTCTACGAGCAGTACTTC. It translates to CASSSGQLYEQYF.

This clonotype has more than one count but fewer than ten. This chain joins TRBV29-1 and TRBJ2-3; perhaps TRBD2 as D (6 bases). The V end was cut by 0 bases, the J end by 4 bases, with 14 bases between. The CDR3 is 15 residues long. The germline CDR1 and CDR2 sequences are SQVTM and ANQGSEA. The CDR3 nucleotides are TGCAGCGTTGAAGATCTTAGGGCTAGCGCAGATACGCAGTATTTT. Protein: CSVEDLRASADTQYF.

This clonotype was seen more than once but under ten times. CDR3: CASSPGENQPQHF. The CDR3 DNA follows: TGTGCCAGCAGCCCGGGTGAAAATCAGCCCCAGCATTTT. V and J are TRBV27 and TRBJ1-5; D gene uncertain. Germline values: CDR1 MNHEY, CDR2 SMNVEV (reference sequence). CDR3 size: 13 residues. The ends were cut back, 6 bases at V and 4 bases at J, with 10 bases in the middle.

This CDR3 is CASTPGTGGRETQYF. The DNA for the CDR3 is TGTGCCAGCACGCCCGGGACAGGGGGGAGGGAGACCCAGTACTTC. The V and J genes are TRBV9 and TRBJ2-5; 11 nucleotides align to TRBD1. V gave up 6 bases and J gave up 5 bases; unmatched junction bases: 9. CDR1 is SGDLS, CDR2 YYNGEE, per germline. The CDR3 is made up of 15 amino acids.

Only a few counts were recorded for this clonotype. This chain uses TRBV4-3 with TRBJ2-7; perhaps D is TRBD1 or TRBD2 (5 bases each). Looked up from germline, CDR1 is LGHNA and CDR2 is YSLEER. Trimming pared 8 bases from V and 2 bases from J, leaving 13 bases between. The CDR3 totals 13 residues. The CDR3, as DNA: TGCGCCAGCTCCCGGGGCGAAGCCTACGAGCAGTACTTC. It is translated as CASSRGEAYEQYF.

The genes are TRBV2 and TRBJ2-5; D unclear. The V end lost 7 bases, the J end lost 0 bases, and 9 bases lay between the germline ends. CDR1 and CDR2 from the germline V gene are SNHLY and FYNNEI. CDR3 length: 13 residues. CDR3 DNA: TGTGCCAGCATCCCGGACGACCAAGAGACCCAGTACTTC. Residues: CASIPDDQETQYF.

In this sample, this clonotype turned up many times. The chain recombines TRBV7-6 with TRBJ1-5; D might be TRBD1 (5 bases). Germline assignment: CDR1 SGHVS and CDR2 FNYEAQ. V was shortened by 5 bases and J by 7 bases, with 12 bases between the two germline ends. This CDR3 is 13 amino acids long. For the CDR3, the DNA is TGTGCCAGCAGCGCAGGGCAGGGCCAGCCCCAGCATTTT. It yields the protein CASSAGQGQPQHF.

There are a few counts of this clonotype. The J gene is TRBJ2-7, the V gene TRBV20-1; a possible D gene is TRBD2 (5 bases). Germline loops: CDR1 DFQATT, CDR2 SNEGSKA (reference sequence). V lost 2 bases to trimming and J lost 4 bases, with 15 bases between them. This CDR3 spans 14 amino acids. The CDR3 here is CSARRTGMRYEQYF. The CDR3 bases are TGCAGTGCTAGACGCACGGGGATGAGGTACGAGCAGTACTTC.

This rearrangement joins TRBV12-3 or TRBV12-4 to TRBJ1-1, with 7 nucleotides matching TRBD1. The V gene end was trimmed by 7 bases and the J gene end by 6 bases; junction bases not matched to a gene: 8. The CDR3 has 13 residues. The CDR3 DNA follows: TGTGCCAGCACCTTGACAGGGTATCCTGAAGCTTTCTTT. The encoded protein is CASTLTGYPEAFF.

The V and J genes are TRBV12-3 or TRBV12-4 and TRBJ2-3; TRBD1 is a possible D gene (7 bases). The ends were cut back, 6 bases at V and 9 bases at J, with 16 bases in the middle. There are 13 residues in the CDR3. This CDR3 is CASRAGQLYTQYF. The CDR3 bases are TGTGCCAGCAGGGCGGGACAGTTGTACACGCAGTATTTT.